This T cell receptor beta chain originates from a study of radiation and T cells in renal cell carcinoma. Generated by immunoSEQ multiplex PCR, the TCRdb table keeps only in-frame clones and is missing some. The table shows approximately 150,000 clones, with around nine tenths occurring only once. Study results and caveats: In blood, top tumor clones expanded by 2 weeks, shrinking by 4. Pretreatment tumor biopsies were lacking, so baseline clonotypes are unknown.

This CDR3 contains 14 residues. Trimming stripped 2 bases from V and 0 bases from J, with 5 bases between. CDR1 and CDR2 from the germline V gene are SGHTA and FQGNSA. Comments on this clone: Its specificity is not known.

Time point here: blood 4 weeks post-SBRT, at nephrectomy. As to treatment: 15 Gy SBRT to primary tumor, nephrectomy 4 weeks later. Nephrectomy followed 15 Gy stereotactic body radiation by 4 weeks. The patient's renal cell carcinoma had clear cell pathology. Sequences were derived from blood, sampled from a patient whose treatment included radiotherapy and nephrectomy. The V gene is TRBV7-2, the J gene TRBJ1-3, with D unclear. The source of this sequence is a woman between 50 and 59 years old with renal cell carcinoma. CDR3 region: CASSLRGSGNTIYF. The CDR3 region has the DNA TGTGCCAGCAGCTTACGTGGCTCTGGAAACACCATATATTTT.